These T cell receptor beta chains were read from a single sample in a study of blood T cell repertoires in COVID-19. TCRdb's copy holds only in-frame clones and misses some; the assay was immunoSEQ multiplex PCR. The sample consists of 250,000 or so clones, almost 85% of them appearing once. The sample taken for sequencing was peripheral blood. These receptor sequences come from a man aged 50 or older with acute or convalescent COVID-19. Both conserved end residues are part of each CDR3. A D gene is named only where the DNA matches it firmly. Not every row has a clone size; where given, it reads once, few, many or a size class.

V	D	J	size	CDR3	DNA
TRBV7-8	-	TRBJ1-3	-	CASSRSTGTISGNTIYF	TGTGCCAGCAGCCGATCGACCGGGACAATCTCTGGAAACACCATATATTTT
TRBV30	-	TRBJ1-6	-	CAWAVRDSNSPLHF	TGTGCCTGGGCTGTTCGCGACAGCAATTCACCCCTCCACTTT
TRBV29-1	TRBD1	TRBJ1-3	-	CSVRQGSSRNTIYF	TGCAGCGTTAGACAGGGATCCTCAAGAAACACCATATATTTT
TRBV10-3	-	TRBJ1-3	few	CAISVPLLSRNTIYF	TGTGCCATCAGTGTGCCCCTTCTCAGTCGAAACACCATATATTTT
TRBV6-5	TRBD2	TRBJ2-1	-	CASSVTSVSYNEQFF	TGTGCCAGCAGCGTGACTAGCGTCTCCTACAATGAGCAGTTCTTC
TRBV3-1/TRBV3-2	TRBD1	TRBJ1-1	-	CASSRGTATEAFF	TGTGCCAGCAGCCGAGGGACAGCCACTGAAGCTTTCTTT
TRBV19	-	TRBJ1-5	-	CASSAVVGSVQPQHF	TGTGCCAGTAGTGCCGTCGTGGGGAGCGTTCAGCCCCAGCATTTT
TRBV5-6	-	TRBJ1-1	-	CASSPDKTEAFF	TGTGCCAGCAGCCCTGACAAGACTGAAGCTTTCTTT
TRBV11-3	TRBD1	TRBJ1-4	-	CASSYRGKGEKLFF	TGTGCCAGCAGCTACAGGGGGAAGGGTGAAAAACTGTTTTTT
TRBV6-5	TRBD1	TRBJ2-3	-	CASISDRGTDTQYF	TGTGCCAGCATTTCCGACAGGGGCACAGATACGCAGTATTTT
TRBV29-1	TRBD1	TRBJ1-5	-	CSVSQGFDQPQHF	TGCAGCGTATCACAGGGGTTTGATCAGCCCCAGCATTTT
TRBV2	TRBD1	TRBJ2-5	-	CASSPGTGVQETQYF	TGTGCCAGCAGCCCCGGGACAGGGGTTCAAGAGACCCAGTACTTC
TRBV2	TRBD1	TRBJ1-6	-	CASSWDRGNSPLHF	TGTGCCAGCAGTTGGGACAGAGGTAATTCACCCCTCCACTTT
TRBV5-4	-	TRBJ2-3	-	CASSLIVSGSTDTQYF	TGTGCCAGCAGCTTAATCGTAAGCGGGAGCACAGATACGCAGTATTTT
TRBV3-1/TRBV3-2	TRBD1	TRBJ1-1	-	CASSLGTAEAFF	TGTGCCAGCAGCCTTGGGACAGCTGAAGCTTTCTTT
TRBV28	-	TRBJ1-2	-	CASSSVTTGYYGYTF	TGTGCCAGCAGTTCCGTGACCACAGGGTACTATGGCTACACCTTC
TRBV11-2	-	TRBJ1-2	-	CASSLPVGGDKDGYTF	TGTGCCAGCAGCTTACCCGTAGGGGGAGATAAGGATGGCTACACCTTC
TRBV5-1	-	TRBJ2-7	-	CASSLAMGVAGDEQYF	TGCGCCAGCAGCTTGGCCATGGGGGTCGCAGGGGACGAGCAGTACTTC
TRBV29-1	TRBD1	TRBJ2-7	-	CSVLPGQGARNEQYF	TGCAGCGTTCTACCGGGACAGGGGGCTAGGAACGAGCAGTACTTC
TRBV11-2	-	TRBJ2-1	-	CASSLVTGGPYNEQFF	TGTGCCAGCAGCTTAGTTACTGGAGGGCCATACAATGAGCAGTTCTTC
TRBV4-1	-	TRBJ2-5	once	CASSRGPITETQYF	TGCGCCAGCAGCAGGGGCCCTATAACGGAGACCCAGTACTTC
TRBV24-1	-	TRBJ1-1	-	CATRDSHRLNTEAFF	TGTGCCACCAGGGACAGCCACAGACTGAACACTGAAGCTTTCTTT
TRBV7-2	TRBD2	TRBJ2-7	-	CASSPTYSGGYEQYF	TGTGCCAGCAGCCCGACTTACAGCGGGGGATACGAGCAGTACTTC
TRBV29-1	-	TRBJ1-2	once	CSVAHRQALLGGYTF	TGCAGCGTTGCCCATAGACAGGCGCTCTTGGGTGGCTACACCTTC
TRBV30	TRBD1	TRBJ1-6	-	CAWSTGQGGPLHF	TGTGCCTGGAGTACCGGACAGGGGGGACCCCTCCACTTT
TRBV5-1	-	TRBJ1-2	-	CASSLDGENYGYTF	TGCGCCAGCAGCTTGGATGGGGAGAACTATGGCTACACCTTC
TRBV6-6	-	TRBJ2-2	-	CASSYPAGELFF	TGTGCCAGCAGTTACCCAGCCGGGGAGCTGTTTTTT
TRBV3-1/TRBV3-2	TRBD2	TRBJ2-1	-	CASSQDGTSGGARLEQFF	TGTGCCAGCAGCCAAGACGGGACTAGCGGGGGGGCGAGACTAGAGCAGTTCTTC
TRBV7-6	TRBD2	TRBJ2-1	-	CASSAVGAGGSNEQFF	TGTGCCAGCAGCGCCGTGGGGGCGGGAGGCAGCAATGAGCAGTTCTTC
TRBV5-4	-	TRBJ1-1	-	CASSRTGTLNTEAFF	TGTGCCAGCAGCCGGACCGGGACTCTGAACACTGAAGCTTTCTTT
TRBV2	-	TRBJ1-5	-	CASRGAPNQPQHF	TGTGCCAGCAGGGGGGCCCCCAATCAGCCCCAGCATTTT
TRBV2	-	TRBJ1-6	-	CASSEGAAGWNSPLHF	TGTGCCAGCAGTGAGGGGGCGGCAGGGTGGAATTCACCCCTCCACTTT
TRBV27	-	TRBJ1-1	-	CASSSLRSGYVTEAFF	TGTGCCAGCAGTTCCCTCCGGTCGGGGTACGTCACTGAAGCTTTCTTT
TRBV12-5	-	TRBJ1-6	-	CASGNHQVLKNSPLHF	TGTGCTAGTGGTAATCATCAAGTACTCAAGAATTCACCCCTCCACTTT
TRBV27	-	TRBJ2-7	-	CASSLTTSYEQYF	TGTGCCAGCAGTTTAACCACGAGTTACGAGCAGTACTTC
TRBV9	TRBD1	TRBJ1-4	-	CASSAAGTGDEKLFF	TGTGCCAGCAGCGCAGCCGGGACAGGGGATGAAAAACTGTTTTTT
TRBV6-5	TRBD1	TRBJ2-5	medium-sized	CASRPTGGQETQYF	TGTGCCAGCAGGCCCACAGGGGGCCAAGAGACCCAGTACTTC
TRBV28	-	TRBJ2-7	-	CASSWARRENEQYF	TGTGCCAGCAGCTGGGCCCGCCGGGAGAACGAGCAGTACTTC
TRBV6-5	TRBD1	TRBJ2-5	-	CASSPGQGSETQYF	TGTGCCAGCAGTCCAGGACAGGGGTCTGAGACCCAGTACTTC
TRBV5-1	TRBD1	TRBJ1-4	-	CASSSDRIAEKLFF	TGCGCCAGCAGCTCGGACAGGATCGCTGAAAAACTGTTTTTT
TRBV4-1	-	TRBJ2-5	-	CASSQGPGRETQYF	TGCGCCAGCAGCCAAGGCCCAGGGCGCGAGACCCAGTACTTC
TRBV30	TRBD1	TRBJ1-5	-	CAWTQQGVEQPQHF	TGTGCCTGGACCCAACAGGGGGTTGAGCAGCCCCAGCATTTT
TRBV2	-	TRBJ2-7	-	CASGGETNYEQYF	TGTGCCAGCGGAGGGGAAACGAACTACGAGCAGTACTTC
TRBV30	TRBD1	TRBJ2-7	-	CAWSVRDREFF	TGTGCCTGGAGTGTCAGGGACAGAGAGTTCTTC
TRBV7-3	TRBD1	TRBJ1-1	-	CASQEGANTEAFF	TGTGCCAGCCAAGAGGGGGCCAACACTGAAGCTTTCTTT
TRBV12-3/TRBV12-4	-	TRBJ2-2	-	CASSLISTGELFF	TGTGCCAGCAGTTTAATCTCCACCGGGGAGCTGTTTTTT
TRBV9	-	TRBJ2-2	-	CASSVDMRSGELFF	TGTGCCAGCAGCGTAGATATGCGGTCCGGGGAGCTGTTTTTT
TRBV2	-	TRBJ2-7	-	CASSPSSYEQYF	TGTGCCAGCAGCCCTAGCTCCTACGAGCAGTACTTC
TRBV27	-	TRBJ2-3	-	CASSLSGWGGTDTQYF	TGTGCCAGCAGTTTATCGGGCTGGGGCGGCACAGATACGCAGTATTTT
TRBV28	-	TRBJ1-3	-	CASSPGQNSGNTIYF	TGTGCCAGCAGCCCCGGACAGAACTCTGGAAACACCATATATTTT
TRBV15	TRBD1	TRBJ1-2	-	CATSRVWATTGDYGYTF	TGTGCCACCAGCAGAGTGTGGGCCACGACAGGGGACTATGGCTACACCTTC